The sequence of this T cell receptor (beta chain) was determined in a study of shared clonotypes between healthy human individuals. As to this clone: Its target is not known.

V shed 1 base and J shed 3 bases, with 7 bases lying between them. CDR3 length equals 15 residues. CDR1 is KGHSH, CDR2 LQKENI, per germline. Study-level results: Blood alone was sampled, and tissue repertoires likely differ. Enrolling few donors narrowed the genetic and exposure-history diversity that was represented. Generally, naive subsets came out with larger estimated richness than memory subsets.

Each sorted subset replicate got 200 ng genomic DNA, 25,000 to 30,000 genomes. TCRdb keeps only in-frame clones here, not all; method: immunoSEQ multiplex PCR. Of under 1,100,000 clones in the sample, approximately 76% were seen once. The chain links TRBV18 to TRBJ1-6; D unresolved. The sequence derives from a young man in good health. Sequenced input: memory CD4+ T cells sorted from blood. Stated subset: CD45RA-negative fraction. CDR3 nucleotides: TGTGCCAGCTCACCACTTCCAGTCTATAATTCACCCCTCCACTTT. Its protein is CASSPLPVYNSPLHF.